This passage covers 22 T cell receptor beta chains from one sample sequenced in a study of T cell responses to AZD1222 COVID-19 vaccine (dated by TCRdb to 2020 to 2022). Per the publication, the time point label means: baseline before first vaccination. Reading the label with the study, this specimen's treatment or condition is: meningococcal conjugate vaccine given as trial control. The method behind the library was the immunoSEQ multiplex PCR assay. Held by TCRdb, this immuneACCESS table contains in-frame sequences only and omits some clones. Under half of the omission traces to an unresolved V gene where checked; the cause of the rest is unknown. Present in this sample are approximately 100,000 clones, roughly 86% of which were seen just once. The leading ten clones occupy roughly 13% of the sample. Specimen: peripheral blood, collected on day 0 of MenACWY control vaccination. The receptor source for this set is an adult in good health.

The V and J genes are TRBV7-9 and TRBJ2-2, with TRBD1 identical over 10 bases. Trimming removed 5 bases from V and 1 base from J; junction bases left unmatched: 7. In germline, CDR1 is SEHNR, CDR2 FQNEAQ (reference sequence). CDR3 length: 17 amino acids. CDR3 sequence: CASSDRGRERNTGELFF. CDR3 sequence (DNA): TGTGCCAGCAGCGACAGGGGGCGCGAAAGGAACACCGGGGAGCTGTTTTTT.

The J gene is TRBJ2-4, the V gene TRBV27, with D possibly TRBD2 on 6 matching bases. This CDR3 spans 14 amino acids. Trimming left V 3 bases short and J 9 bases short, with 15 bases between. Germline-derived CDR1 and CDR2 are MNHEY and SMNVEV (reference sequence). The CDR3 region is CASSFRALGSIQYF. DNA for the CDR3: TGTGCCAGCAGTTTCAGGGCCCTCGGGAGCATTCAGTACTTC.

This clone has just a few counts. The V gene is TRBV27, the J gene TRBJ1-2; D unclear. CDR3 length: 13 residues. In germline, CDR1 is MNHEY, CDR2 SMNVEV (reference sequence). The ends were cut back, 0 bases at V and 6 bases at J, with 8 bases in the middle. The DNA for the CDR3 is TGTGCCAGCAGTTTATCGTTAAGGGATGGCTACACCTTC. It is translated as CASSLSLRDGYTF.

The chain employs TRBV5-5 and TRBJ2-5, with D perhaps TRBD1 or TRBD2 (6 bases each). Germline CDR1 reads SGHKS; CDR2 reads YYEKEE (reference sequence). The CDR3 is made up of 16 amino acids. The V end lost 4 bases, the J end lost 5 bases, and 21 bases lay between the germline ends. CDR3 residues: CASSPPASGGTETQYF. The DNA of the CDR3 is TGTGCCAGCAGCCCCCCGGCGTCCGGGGGCACGGAGACCCAGTACTTC.

In this sample, this clone turned up a few times. V is TRBV30 and J is TRBJ2-2; 9 bases align to TRBD2. Germline V CDR1 and CDR2: GTSNPN, SVGIG (reference sequence). This CDR3 region has 16 residues. V dropped 5 bases and J dropped 0; count of bases not matched to a gene: 7. CDR3 nucleotide sequence: TGTGCCTGGCGCCGTGGACTAGCGTCGAACACCGGGGAGCTGTTTTTT. It encodes CAWRRGLASNTGELFF.

The rearrangement joins TRBV4-3 to TRBJ1-1, with D perhaps matching TRBD1 (5 bases). The CDR3 loop spans 16 amino acids. Germline V lookup: CDR1 LGHNA, CDR2 YSLEER. V gave up 1 base and J gave up 1 base, with 13 bases separating them. The CDR3 region is CASSQAVGQTNTEAFF. CDR3 DNA sequence: TGCGCCAGCAGCCAAGCGGTCGGACAAACGAACACTGAAGCTTTCTTT.

V usage is TRBV6-4 and J usage is TRBJ1-3; D perhaps matches TRBD1 (6 bases). Germline-derived CDR1 and CDR2 are MRHNA and SNTAGT. V was pared by 0 bases and J by 7 bases, with 13 bases between. There are 15 residues in the CDR3. The chain's CDR3 is CASSDSGGVLNTIYF. CDR3 sequence (DNA): TGTGCCAGCAGTGACTCAGGGGGAGTCCTCAACACCATATATTTT.

This chain uses TRBV7-2 with TRBJ1-4; D not certain. Germline V gene sequence: CDR1 SGHTA, CDR2 FQGNSA. V shed 1 base and J shed 3 bases, with 15 bases lying between them. The CDR3 consists of 17 residues. The CDR3 region is CASSLVGPPAANEKLFF. The CDR3 region has the DNA TGTGCCAGCAGCTTAGTAGGGCCACCGGCGGCTAATGAAAAACTGTTTTTT. Using reference TRBV7-2 and TRBJ1-4 for the parts outside the CDR3, the full variable domain is GAGVSQSPSNKVTEKGKDVELRCDPISGHTALYWYRQSLGQGLEFLIYFQGNSAPDKSGLPSDRFSAERTGGSVSTLTIQRTQQEDSAVYLCASSLVGPPAANEKLFFGSGTQLSVL.

The table lists this clone with a few counts. This sequence joins TRBV9 and TRBJ2-1, with TRBD2 identical over 11 bases. The CDR3 has 15 amino acids. In germline, CDR1 is SGDLS, CDR2 YYNGEE. J gave up 4 bases and V 4 bases, and 4 bases lay outside the gene matches. CDR3 residues: CASSPTSGGYNEQFF. For the CDR3, the DNA is TGTGCCAGCAGCCCCACTAGCGGGGGTTACAATGAGCAGTTCTTC.

V gene TRBV2 combines with J gene TRBJ2-2; the D is unclear. V was clipped by 6 bases and J by 9 bases, with 5 bases between them. The CDR3 runs 10 residues. Germline V CDR1 and CDR2: SNHLY, FYNNEI. The CDR3 nucleotides are TGTGCCAGCAGAGTCTGGGAGCTGTTTTTT. Its protein product is CASRVWELFF. Complete variable domain (other parts from reference TRBV2 and TRBJ2-2): EPEVTQTPSHQVTQMGQEVILRCVPISNHLYFYWYRQILGQKVEFLVSFYNNEISEKSEIFDDQFSVERPDGSNFTLKIRSTKLEDSAMYFCASRVWELFFGEGSRLTVL.

This clone was recorded only once. The V and J genes are TRBV6-2 or TRBV6-3 and TRBJ2-4; unclear D gene. CDR1 is MNHEY and CDR2 is SVGEGT in the germline V gene. CDR3 length: 16 amino acids. The V gene lost 5 bases and the J gene lost 0 bases, with 14 bases spanning the gap. CDR3: CASSHDPRLAKNIQYF. In DNA, the CDR3 is TGTGCCAGCAGTCACGATCCTAGGCTAGCCAAAAACATTCAGTACTTC.

CDR3 DNA sequence: TGCGCCAGCAGCGCCACCACTAGCGGGGGCTTCACAGATACGCAGTATTTT. Translation: CASSATTSGGFTDTQYF. The rearrangement links TRBV4-1 to TRBJ2-3; 11 bases match TRBD2. J gave up 2 bases and V 5 bases, and 9 bases lay outside the gene matches. The germline CDR1 and CDR2 sequences are MGHRA and YSYEKL. The CDR3 covers 17 residues.

The genes are TRBV30 and TRBJ2-7; no clear D gene. The CDR3 totals 13 residues. V shed 0 bases and J shed 5 bases, with 11 bases lying between them. Germline CDR1 and CDR2: GTSNPN and SVGIG (reference sequence). The CDR3: CAWSVPQVHEQYF. The CDR3 DNA is TGTGCCTGGAGTGTACCCCAAGTACACGAGCAGTACTTC. Full variable domain (rest looked up from reference TRBV30 and TRBJ2-7): SQTIHQWPATLVQPVGSPLSLECTVEGTSNPNLYWYRQAAGRGLQLLFYSVGIGQISSEVPQNLSASRPQDRQFILSSKKLLLSDSGFYLCAWSVPQVHEQYFGPGTRLTVT.

The V call is TRBV12-3 or TRBV12-4, the J call TRBJ1-2; D ambiguous. The V end lost 7 bases, the J end lost 8 bases, and 14 bases lay between the germline ends. This CDR3 has 12 amino acids. The CDR3 coding sequence is TGTGCCAGCACCACCTCTCCCGACGGCTACACCTTC. The encoded protein is CASTTSPDGYTF.

This clone came up once. The chain has TRBV28 and TRBJ2-6, with D unclear. The CDR3 loop spans 14 amino acids. Germline V gene data show CDR1 as MDHEN and CDR2 as SYDVKM. The ends were cut back, 6 bases at V and 3 bases at J, with 9 bases in the middle. Here the CDR3 reads CASSRLGGANVLTF. For the CDR3, the DNA is TGTGCCAGCAGCCGTCTCGGTGGGGCCAACGTCCTGACTTTC.

V is TRBV2 and J is TRBJ1-5; the D is unclear. This CDR3 has 15 amino acids. V lost 7 bases and J lost 0, with 13 bases in between. In germline, CDR1 is SNHLY, CDR2 FYNNEI. CDR3 in DNA: TGTGCCAGCACCAAATGGGCCTATAGCAATCAGCCCCAGCATTTT. Amino acid sequence: CASTKWAYSNQPQHF.

The V and J genes are TRBV29-1 and TRBJ2-6; 8 nucleotides match TRBD1. Germline-derived CDR1 and CDR2 are SQVTM and ANQGSEA. Germline trimming cut 6 bases from V and 0 bases from J; bases unmatched to any gene: 10. CDR3 length equals 17 residues. CDR3 residues: CSVRGQGASSGANVLTF. CDR3 DNA sequence: TGCAGCGTCCGGGGGCAGGGGGCGAGCTCTGGGGCCAACGTCCTGACTTTC.

This chain connects TRBV19 to TRBJ1-6, with D unresolved. From germline, CDR1 is LNHDA and CDR2 SQIVND (reference sequence). V was pared by 3 bases and J by 0 bases, with 9 bases between. The CDR3 spans 16 residues. CDR3 nucleotide sequence: TGTGCCAGTAGTATGTACGGGAGCTCCTATAATTCACCCCTCCACTTT. Translating it yields CASSMYGSSYNSPLHF.

Here the CDR3 reads CASCGRNRGNQPQHF. CDR3 DNA: TGTGCCAGCTGTGGCCGAAACAGGGGCAATCAGCCCCAGCATTTT. The rearrangement uses TRBV27 and TRBJ1-5, with D perhaps matching TRBD1 (6 bases). From germline, CDR1 is MNHEY and CDR2 SMNVEV (reference sequence). The CDR3 sequence is 15 residues long. V gave up 8 bases and J gave up 2 bases, with 16 bases separating them.

The CDR3, as DNA: TGTGCCAGCAGCCTCGGGGGAAGTCACTACGAGCAGTACTTC. It codes for CASSLGGSHYEQYF. The J gene is TRBJ2-7, the V gene TRBV6-5; D might be TRBD2 (6 bases). CDR3 length: 14 residues. CDR1 and CDR2 from the germline V gene are MNHEY and SVGAGI. V gave up 6 bases and J gave up 3 bases, with 15 bases separating them.

In this sample, this clone turned up a few times. The rearrangement links TRBV30 to TRBJ1-3; D might be TRBD1 (5 bases). CDR1 GTSNPN and CDR2 SVGIG come from the germline V gene (reference sequence). The CDR3 is 15 residues long. Trimming took off 0 bases at V and 2 bases at J, with 11 bases between the two ends. The CDR3 loop reads CAWSVVRGPGNTIYF. Here the CDR3 DNA reads TGTGCCTGGAGTGTGGTAAGGGGCCCTGGAAACACCATATATTTT.

The chain links TRBV4-3 to TRBJ2-7, with D perhaps matching TRBD2 (6 bases). Trimming left V 4 bases short and J 10 bases short, with 17 bases between. The CDR3 contains 13 residues. CDR1 is LGHNA, CDR2 YSLEER, per germline. The CDR3 region is CASSREVTRGQYF. The CDR3 nucleotides read TGCGCCAGCAGCCGGGAGGTAACAAGGGGTCAGTACTTC.